This note documents a single T cell receptor (beta chain) sequence. Its matching antigen is unknown. The record originates from a study of post-analysis software for immune sequencing data. Overall study context: Included courses were relapsing-remitting and secondary progressive multiple sclerosis; progressive-relapsing multiple sclerosis was also included.

The study's findings and limits: There were several TRBV segments more frequent in patients than controls, and TRBV5-6, TRBV5-1 and TRBV20-1 were among them. Samples from a shared batch, those prepared together, strongly co-clustered by F measure. Comparison with controls showed significantly lower normalized Chao1 diversity in multiple sclerosis patients.

Unique molecular identifiers had been added to the TCR beta cDNA libraries. Out of about 0.9 to 11 million T cells, roughly 0.5 million cDNA molecules were generated. TCRdb used MiXCR to reprocess the PCR reads, holding one entry per CDR3 protein. Of about 770,000 distinct CDR3 sequences listed, under 60% are singletons. The CDR3 loop spans 12 amino acids. Sequencing input: blood. This sequence originates from a girl aged 10 to 17 with multiple sclerosis. V and J are TRBV21-1 and TRBJ2-7. TRBV21-1 is flagged as a pseudogene. CDR3 region: CASSKGDYEQYF. The CDR3 region has the DNA TGTGCCAGCAGCAAAGGAGACTACGAGCAGTACTTC.